The rows below give T cell receptor beta chains drawn from one sample of a study of T cells in Graves' hyperthyroidism and ophthalmopathy. TCRdb fed the multiplex PCR reads into MiXCR, producing one record per CDR3 protein. This table has around 300,000 distinct CDR3 sequences, roughly 19% appearing once. Source material: blood. The receptors derive from a man aged 50-59 years with Graves' ophthalmopathy. The CDR3 runs from the conserved cysteine through the conserved F or W. D genes are given only for firm matches. Clone size is shown for a subset of rows, as once, few, many or a class of expanded clone.

TRBJ1-1 | NA | TRBV9 | NA | TGTGTCAGCAGCGCGTCGGGGGGGAAGGGTAGCACTGAAGCTTTCTTT | CVSSASGGKGSTEAFF
TRBJ1-5 | NA | TRBV28 | NA | TGTGCCAGCAGTAGGTCAGGTAATAGCAATCAGCCCCAGCATTTT | CASSRSGNSNQPQHF
TRBJ2-2 | NA | TRBV5-1 | NA | TGCGCCAGCAGCTTGGATTTCCGAGGGCTAAGGAACACCGGGGAGCTGTTTTTT | CASSLDFRGLRNTGELFF
TRBJ2-7 | TRBD2 | TRBV20-1 | many | TGCAGTGCTCGGCTAGCGGGACTGTGGGACGAGCAGTACTTC | CSARLAGLWDEQYF
TRBJ2-1 | TRBD2 | TRBV6-1 | few | TGTGCCAGCAGTGATGGGCGGGAGGTTAACAATGAGCAGTTCTTC | CASSDGREVNNEQFF
TRBJ1-1 | TRBD1 | TRBV20-1 | many | TGCAGTGTCCCGACAGGGACCTCTCCAGCTTTCTTT | CSVPTGTSPAFF
TRBJ2-2 | NA | TRBV19 | few | TGTGCCAGTAGTATGATAGGTCTACGCGGGGCGAACACCGGGGAGCTGTTTTTT | CASSMIGLRGANTGELFF
TRBJ1-5 | NA | TRBV16 | few | TGTGCCAGCAGCCATGACGGTCTGTATCAGCCCCAGCATTTT | CASSHDGLYQPQHF
TRBJ2-5 | NA | TRBV2 | many | TGTGCCAGCAGTGAAGGGCAGGGAGGGACCCAGTACTTC | CASSEGQGGTQYF
TRBJ2-7 | NA | TRBV12-3/TRBV12-4 | few | TGTGCCAGCAGTACTGGCCTTAGCTCCTACGAGCAGTACTTC | CASSTGLSSYEQYF
TRBJ1-1 | NA | TRBV11-2 | many | TGTGCCAGCAGCCTGGGGTCGAGCCCCTATATGGCCACTGAAGCTTTCTTT | CASSLGSSPYMATEAFF
TRBJ2-7 | NA | TRBV6-1 | NA | TGTGCCAGCACTCAGTCCCTTCTCTACGAGCAGTACTTC | CASTQSLLYEQYF
TRBJ2-3 | TRBD1 | TRBV11-2 | NA | TGTGCCAGCAGCTCGGGACAGGGGCAAGGCACAGATACGCAGTATTTT | CASSSGQGQGTDTQYF
TRBJ2-2 | NA | TRBV6-1 | few | TGTGCCAGCACCGAAACGAACACCGGGGAGCTGTTTTTT | CASTETNTGELFF
TRBJ1-1 | NA | TRBV27 | many | TGTGCCAGCAGTCCCGGACAGTTCAACACTGAAGCTTTCTTT | CASSPGQFNTEAFF
TRBJ2-7 | NA | TRBV5-1 | many | TGCGCCAGCAGCTTGAATCCGTCAGGGCCGTTCCCGGACGAGCAGTACTTC | CASSLNPSGPFPDEQYF
TRBJ2-5 | TRBD2 | TRBV3-1 | NA | TGTGCCAGCAGCCAAGGGGCGGGAGAGGAAGAGACCCAGTACTTC | CASSQGAGEEETQYF
TRBJ1-2 | NA | TRBV2 | few | TGTGCCAGCAGTGACGTCGGCAGTAACTATGGCTACACCTTC | CASSDVGSNYGYTF
TRBJ1-2 | TRBD1 | TRBV7-2 | few | TGTGCCAGCAGCTCCTACAGGGGGTACGGCTACACCTTC | CASSSYRGYGYTF
TRBJ2-2 | NA | TRBV28 | few | TGTGCCAGCGGTCGAGCGGGCACGAACACCGGGGAGCTGTTTTTT | CASGRAGTNTGELFF
TRBJ2-7 | NA | TRBV4-1 | few | TGCGCCAGCAGCCAACTAGCGCGGGACCACGAGCAGTACTTC | CASSQLARDHEQYF
TRBJ2-2 | TRBD2 | TRBV20-1 | few | TGCAGTGCTCCTAGCGGGAGGTACACCGGGGAGCTGTTTTTT | CSAPSGRYTGELFF